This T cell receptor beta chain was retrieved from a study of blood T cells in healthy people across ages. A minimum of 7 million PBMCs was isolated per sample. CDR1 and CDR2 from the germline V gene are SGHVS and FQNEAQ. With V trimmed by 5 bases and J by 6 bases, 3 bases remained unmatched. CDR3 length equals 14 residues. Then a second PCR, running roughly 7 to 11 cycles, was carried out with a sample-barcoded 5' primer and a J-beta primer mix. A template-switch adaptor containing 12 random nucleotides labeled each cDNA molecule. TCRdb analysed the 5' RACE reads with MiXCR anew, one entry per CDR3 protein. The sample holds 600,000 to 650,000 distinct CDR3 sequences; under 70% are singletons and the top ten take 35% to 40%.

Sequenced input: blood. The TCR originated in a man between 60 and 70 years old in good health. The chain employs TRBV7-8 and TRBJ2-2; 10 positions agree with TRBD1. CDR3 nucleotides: TGTGCCAGCAGCCCCGGGACAGGGGCCGGGGAGCTGTTTTTT. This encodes CASSPGTGAGELFF. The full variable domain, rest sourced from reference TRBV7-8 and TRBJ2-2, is GAGVSQSPRYKVAKRGQDVALRCDPISGHVSLFWYQQALGQGPEFLTYFQNEAQLDKSGLPSDRFFAERPEGSVSTLKIQRTQQEDSAVYLCASSPGTGAGELFFGEGSRLTVL.